This is a list of T cell receptor beta chains from one sample in a study of shared clonotypes between healthy human individuals. Generated by immunoSEQ multiplex PCR, the TCRdb table keeps only in-frame clones and is missing some. The repertoire includes some 1.5 million clones, under 99% of them detected once, and approximately 0.44% sits in the top ten. The sample comprised naive CD4+ T cells sorted from blood. The receptors originated from a man aged 30 to 45 in good health. Each CDR3 is given with its conserved first and last residue. D genes are given only for firm matches. A row's size may be missing; if present it is once, few, many or a size class.

D	J	V	size	DNA	CDR3
-	TRBJ2-1	TRBV5-4	once	TGTGCCAGCAGCTTGGGGGCGTCGCGGACACGGGGGAACAATGAGCAGTTCTTC	CASSLGASRTRGNNEQFF
-	TRBJ2-3	TRBV5-1	-	TGCGCCAGCAGCTCCGTCCTAAACACAGATACGCAGTATTTT	CASSSVLNTDTQYF
TRBD2	TRBJ2-5	TRBV19	-	TGTGCCAGTAGTCCCCAGACTAGCGGGATAGGACAAGAGACCCAGTACTTC	CASSPQTSGIGQETQYF
TRBD2	TRBJ2-2	TRBV9	-	TGTGCCAGCACGCGGGCTAGCGGGAGGGGAGACACCGGGGAGCTGTTTTTT	CASTRASGRGDTGELFF
-	TRBJ2-7	TRBV2	-	TGTGCCAGCAGTGAAGGCTACGAGCAGTACTTC	CASSEGYEQYF
-	TRBJ2-1	TRBV7-9	-	TGTGCCAGCAGCTTAGGAGCCGCTTTTGACAATGAGCAGTTCTTC	CASSLGAAFDNEQFF
-	TRBJ2-1	TRBV27	-	TGTGCCAGCACCCTAGTGCGGTATAGTAACGGTGAGCAGTTCTTC	CASTLVRYSNGEQFF
-	TRBJ1-5	TRBV7-9	-	TGTGCCAGCAGCTTAGAGGCTCGCAATCAGCCCCAGCATTTT	CASSLEARNQPQHF
-	TRBJ2-7	TRBV5-4	-	TGTGCCAGCAGCTTGGGACAGCTCAAAAGCCACGAGCAGTACTTC	CASSLGQLKSHEQYF
-	TRBJ2-6	TRBV9	-	TGTGCCAGCAGCTTACAGGGTTCTGGGGCCAACGTCCTGACTTTC	CASSLQGSGANVLTF
-	TRBJ2-2	TRBV11-3	-	TGTGCCAGCAGCTTAGGCAGGGTCACCGGGGAGCTGTTTTTT	CASSLGRVTGELFF
TRBD1	TRBJ2-1	TRBV29-1	-	TGCAGCGTTGAAGGAGTTTTGGACAGGAGCTCCTACAATGAGCAGTTCTTC	CSVEGVLDRSSYNEQFF
-	TRBJ2-1	TRBV25-1	-	TGTGCCAGCAGTGACCTAGGGGGCGGGAGGTTCTTC	CASSDLGGGRFF
TRBD1	TRBJ2-2	TRBV5-1	once	TGCGCCAGCAGCCTGGGACAGGGGTTCGGGGAGCTGTTTTTT	CASSLGQGFGELFF
-	TRBJ1-2	TRBV12-5	-	TGTGCTAGTGGTTTGGTAGTCGGGGGGGAGCGCGGCTACACCTTC	CASGLVVGGERGYTF
-	TRBJ1-4	TRBV25-1	-	TGTGCCAGCGGTGTTTCGGCAGCTAATGAAAAACTGTTTTTT	CASGVSAANEKLFF
-	TRBJ2-7	TRBV5-1	once	TGCGCCAGCAGCTACTCCCCGGGGTCCTACGAGCAGTACTTC	CASSYSPGSYEQYF
TRBD1	TRBJ1-2	TRBV19	-	TGTGCCAGTAGTATTGCTAATCCCGGGACAGGGATAGGTGGCTACACCTTC	CASSIANPGTGIGGYTF
TRBD1	TRBJ2-7	TRBV5-1	once	TGCGCCAGCCGACCCCTGGCGGACAGGGTCGGGTACGAGCAGTACTTC	CASRPLADRVGYEQYF
-	TRBJ2-2	TRBV27	-	TGTGCCAGCAGTTTGAAGTACACCGGGGAGCTGTTTTTT	CASSLKYTGELFF
TRBD2	TRBJ2-3	TRBV29-1	-	TGCAGCGTTGATCAGGGAGGGACAGATACGCAGTATTTT	CSVDQGGTDTQYF
-	TRBJ2-3	TRBV2	-	TGTGCCATCGGATCTCCAGGAGCGCAGTATTTT	CAIGSPGAQYF
-	TRBJ2-1	TRBV9	once	TGTGCCAGCAGCGTCTTAGGCACCGACAATGAGCAGTTCTTC	CASSVLGTDNEQFF
-	TRBJ1-2	TRBV19	-	TGTGCCAGTAGCAATGCGCTTTGGGCCGATGGCTACACCTTC	CASSNALWADGYTF
-	TRBJ2-2	TRBV6-1	-	TGTGCCAGCAGTCCCGACAGAGACACCGGGGAGCTGTTTTTT	CASSPDRDTGELFF
TRBD1	TRBJ2-5	TRBV18	-	TGTGCCAGCTCACGAGTCCAGGGGACAGTCTTAGAGACCCAGTACTTC	CASSRVQGTVLETQYF
TRBD1	TRBJ2-7	TRBV2	-	TGTGCCAGCACCCTCGAGACAGGGAGACTGGAGCAGTACTTC	CASTLETGRLEQYF
-	TRBJ1-3	TRBV7-9	-	TGTGCCAGCAGCCCAATAGGGGCTGTGCTCTCTGGAAACACCATATATTTT	CASSPIGAVLSGNTIYF
TRBD2	TRBJ2-1	TRBV18	-	TGTGCCAGCTCACCACTTGGGGGAGGGGCCCTTTACAATGAGCAGTTCTTC	CASSPLGGGALYNEQFF
-	TRBJ1-5	TRBV19	-	TGTGCCAGTAGTACGGGACCCTATCAGCCCCAGCATTTT	CASSTGPYQPQHF